This TCR beta chain was obtained from a study of T cell responses to AZD1222 COVID-19 vaccine. Using immunoSEQ multiplex PCR, the repertoire was profiled, and TCRdb retains in-frame clones only, with some absent. The data contain 110,000 to 150,000 clones, roughly 92% of them singletons. Study conclusions and caveats: The reported proportion of spike-specific TCRs targeting unmutated variant regions was nearly half.

Germline V lookup: CDR1 KGHDR, CDR2 SFDVKD. The V gene lost 8 bases and the J gene lost 1 base, with 8 bases spanning the gap. The CDR3 has 13 residues. With respect to this clone: Its antigen is unidentified.

This specimen consisted of peripheral blood, obtained on day 0 of AZD1222 vaccination. This rearrangement joins TRBV24-1 to TRBJ2-1, with D perhaps matching TRBD2 (7 bases). The receptor was isolated from an adult in good health. The CDR3, as DNA: TGTGCCACCAAGGGGGGGTCCTACAATGAGCAGTTCTTC. The encoded protein is CATKGGSYNEQFF.